Below, one T cell receptor (beta chain) is given with its context. Its cognate antigen has yet to be identified. No much larger clone exists at a distance of one base, and base qualities are not known. The CDR3 numbers 14 residues from cysteine through phenylalanine. Only the CDR3 DNA stays, 42 bases, in frame from base 1. CDR1 and CDR2 were assigned from the germline V gene (reference sequence) as GTSNPN and SVGIG. Relative to germline, V is missing 0 bases and J is missing 2 bases, with 4 bases of the junction outside any gene match. The sample originates from a study of blood T cell repertoires in COVID-19 (dated by TCRdb to 2019 to 2021). Broadly, across the study: Collaborator samples came from the United States, Italy and Spain and covered acute and convalescent phases of COVID-19. HLA class I and class II types, where available, came from metadata supplied by the sample provider rather than from assay-based typing. Sample metadata almost always included a de-identified subject ID, COVID-19 status, age in years and sex. Subjects who had been exposed to COVID-19, were actively infected with it, or had recovered from it provided the deeply sampled blood TCRbeta repertoires that made up the dataset. The material from the prospective study consisted of cDNA or gDNA derived from T cells, B-cell-depleted T cells, or PBMCs. The repertoires were released in a freely available public database meant as a resource for research on the immune response to SARS-CoV-2. The samples were drawn from the first 160 participants of the ongoing ImmuneRACE study and from 950 to 1,500 subjects provided by 6 global collaborators.

TCRbeta CDR3 regions were amplified from genomic DNA by means of the immunoSEQ Assay, a bias-controlled multiplex PCR. Per the authors' processing: The number of nucleated cells in each sample was estimated by amplification of reference gene primers within the assay. To quantify the absolute abundance of each unique TCRbeta CDR3 rearrangement, sequence reads were collapsed and filtered. For each sample, productive Simpson clonality was calculated by taking the square root of Simpson's diversity index across productive rearrangements. TCRdb took this table from immuneACCESS and kept in-frame rearrangements with V and J called. Such tables lack part of the clones; where checked against another copy, unresolved V genes explain under half of the gap, and the rest is unexplained. For V, J and clone size, that table is used; D and trimming come from the DNA. The sample table lists roughly 100,000 clones, approximately 85% of them with a count of one. 4% to 5.5% of the sample is taken by the ten largest.

Each collaborating institution followed its own protocols to collect whole blood in K2EDTA tubes. For TCRbeta analysis, collaborator samples were shipped as frozen whole blood, as isolated PBMCs, or as DNA extracted from either sample type. Study-wide conclusions, independent of this receptor: The amount of clinical and demographic metadata varied by source and participant and was provided uncurated.

The sequence is built from TRBV30 and TRBJ2-7, with 7 bases in between that match TRBD1. This sequence was found in a man aged 55 to 69 with acute or convalescent COVID-19. Sequenced material: peripheral blood. The nucleotide sequence reads as follows: TGTGCCTGGAGTGTAGGGACAGCCGCCTACGAGCAGTACTTC. This gives the protein CAWSVGTAAYEQYF.